This T cell receptor beta chain was captured in a study of CD8+CD57+ T cells in acquired aplastic anemia. Study information: Recorded DNA amounts for sorted CD4+ and CD8+ cells had an average of 3.2 ug. Approximately 9.9 million reads, on average, were obtained for CD4+ cells from healthy donors. Findings and caveats of the study: Patients and controls were not found to differ significantly in CD8+ Simpson's diversity. Roughly 29 was the count of CD8+ CDR3 sequences that patients shared with controls.

Germline-derived CDR1 and CDR2 are ENHRY and SYGVKD. The V and J ends lost 6 bases and 3 bases respectively, with 16 bases between them. This CDR3 region has 15 residues. A word on this clonotype: Antigen: not known.

Genomic DNA acted as the template from which TCR beta VDJ combination and CDR3 sequence profiling were carried out. TCRdb analysed the reads with MiXCR anew, one entry per CDR3 protein. The sample includes some 44,000 distinct CDR3 sequences, 68% seen only once; the top ten take 20% to 25%. This rearrangement joins TRBV10-3 to TRBJ2-3; unclear D gene. Sequenced input: sorted CD4+, CD8+, or CD8+CD57+ T cells (not recorded which) from PBMCs. This TCR was recovered from a human donor in good health, serving as a control. CDR3 sequence: CAIRPFGGATDTQYF. DNA for the CDR3: TGTGCCATCAGACCATTTGGCGGAGCGACAGATACGCAGTATTTT.